This passage covers 30 T cell receptor beta chains from one sample sequenced in a study of shared clonotypes between healthy human individuals. Only in-frame clones appear in the TCRdb table, and some are missing; sequencing was by immunoSEQ multiplex PCR. This table has 2 million to 2.5 million clones, about 95% appearing once. CD8 cells classed as naive were CD45RO-negative and positively selected for CCR7, excluding terminally differentiated effector memory CD45RA+ cells. The sequenced material came from naive CD8+ T cells sorted from blood. Receptors originate from a man between 18 and 35 years old in good health.

This clone has only a few counts. The gene calls are TRBV15 and TRBJ2-3; 7 bases are a match to TRBD2. Germline-derived CDR1 and CDR2 are LNHNV and YYDKDF (reference sequence). The CDR3 is 14 residues long. The V gene end was trimmed by 2 bases and the J gene end by 7 bases; junction bases not matched to a gene: 6. The CDR3 here is CATSRPGGWNTQYF. CDR3 bases: TGTGCCACCAGCAGACCGGGGGGTTGGAATACGCAGTATTTT.

This rearrangement joins TRBV19 to TRBJ2-7, with 7 bases aligning to TRBD2. This CDR3 contains 13 residues. V shed 3 bases and J 3 bases; nucleotides not matched to a gene: 2. The germline V gene encodes CDR1 LNHDA and CDR2 SQIVND (reference sequence). CDR3 nucleotides: TGTGCCAGTAGTATGAAGCGGGGCTACGAGCAGTACTTC. It codes for CASSMKRGYEQYF.

V usage is TRBV30 and J usage is TRBJ2-5, with D perhaps TRBD2 (5 bases). This CDR3 is built from 14 residues. CDR1 and CDR2 (germline): GTSNPN, SVGIG (reference sequence). Trimming shortened V by 0 bases and J by 4 bases, and 12 bases separated the two germline ends. This CDR3 reads CAWSVENRGETQYF. CDR3 nucleotide sequence: TGTGCCTGGAGTGTCGAAAATCGGGGAGAGACCCAGTACTTC. The variable domain in full, with the rest retrieved from reference TRBV30 and TRBJ2-5, is SQTIHQWPATLVQPVGSPLSLECTVEGTSNPNLYWYRQAAGRGLQLLFYSVGIGQISSEVPQNLSASRPQDRQFILSSKKLLLSDSGFYLCAWSVENRGETQYFGPGTRLLVL.

V is TRBV7-9 and J is TRBJ2-1, with D perhaps matching TRBD2 (6 bases). V was shortened by 2 bases and J by 0 bases, with 14 bases between the two germline ends. This CDR3 contains 17 residues. Germline V gene data show CDR1 as SEHNR and CDR2 as FQNEAQ (reference sequence). CDR3 sequence: CASSLIPTRYSYNEQFF. For the CDR3, the DNA is TGTGCCAGCAGCTTAATACCGACTAGATACTCCTACAATGAGCAGTTCTTC.

This chain links TRBV6-1 with TRBJ2-3, with a tentative D call TRBD1 (6 bases). This CDR3 is 15 amino acids long. Trimming removed 3 bases at V and 1 base at J, with 11 bases between. The V gene's germline CDR1 is MNHNS and CDR2 SASEGT. In nucleotides, the CDR3 is TGTGCCAGCAGTGAGGCAGGGGAACGCACAGATACGCAGTATTTT. This codes for CASSEAGERTDTQYF.

The chain combines TRBV10-2 with TRBJ2-3; 10 bases are shared with TRBD2. V dropped 4 bases and J dropped 4; count of bases not matched to a gene: 2. Looked up from germline, CDR1 is WSHSY and CDR2 is SAAADI. The CDR3 extends over 14 amino acids. CDR3 sequence reads: CASSGLAGADTQYF. Written as DNA, the CDR3 is TGCGCCAGCAGTGGTCTAGCGGGGGCAGATACGCAGTATTTT.

The gene calls are TRBV2 and TRBJ2-7, with TRBD1 matching over 9 bases. The trim removed 4 bases at V and 7 bases at J, leaving 8 bases unmatched. The CDR3 consists of 14 residues. Germline V gives CDR1 SNHLY, CDR2 FYNNEI. The CDR3 DNA sequence: TGTGCCAGCAGTGTTGGACAGGGGTTGGGGGAGCAGTACTTC. Protein product: CASSVGQGLGEQYF.

CDR3 loop: CASSFSRTGHNEQFF. CDR3 coding DNA: TGCGCCAGCAGCTTTTCCAGGACAGGGCACAATGAGCAGTTCTTC. This sequence joins TRBV5-1 and TRBJ2-1, with TRBD1 identical over 8 bases. The CDR3 runs 15 residues. Trimming took 2 bases from V and 5 from J; bases not matched to a gene: 6. Germline-derived CDR1 and CDR2 are SGHRS and YFSETQ.

The rearrangement uses TRBV5-5 and TRBJ1-1; TRBD1 is a possible D gene (5 bases). Germline CDR1 SGHKS, CDR2 YYEKEE (reference sequence). Trimming took off 0 bases at V and 0 bases at J, with 9 bases between the two ends. This CDR3 region has 15 residues. This chain's CDR3 is CASSLGQIMNTEAFF. CDR3 coding DNA: TGTGCCAGCAGCTTGGGACAGATCATGAACACTGAAGCTTTCTTT.

The CDR3 is CASSHSASGRISYEQYF. CDR3 coding DNA: TGCGCCAGCAGCCATTCCGCTAGCGGGAGGATTTCCTACGAGCAGTACTTC. The chain joins TRBV4-1 to TRBJ2-7, with 11 nucleotides matching TRBD2. The V segment lost 3 bases and the J segment 1 base; nucleotides outside the gene matches: 8. From germline, CDR1 is MGHRA and CDR2 YSYEKL. The CDR3 covers 17 residues.

The rearrangement joins TRBV28 to TRBJ2-2; a possible D gene is TRBD2 (5 bases). This CDR3 contains 14 residues. The germline V gene encodes CDR1 MDHEN and CDR2 SYDVKM. V lost 8 bases, J lost 5 bases, and 15 bases lay in between. This CDR3 reads CASGSRAQTGELFF. CDR3 sequence (DNA): TGTGCCAGCGGGAGTAGAGCGCAGACCGGGGAGCTGTTTTTT.

As for this clone: The sample has other DNA sequences that encode this CDR3 too. V and J are TRBV7-9 and TRBJ2-7; D is unclear. This CDR3 has 12 amino acids. V was shortened by 6 bases and J by 3 bases, with 9 bases between the two germline ends. Germline V lookup: CDR1 SEHNR, CDR2 FQNEAQ (reference sequence). This CDR3 reads CASSGEGYEQYF. The CDR3 DNA sequence: TGTGCCAGCAGTGGGGAAGGCTACGAGCAGTACTTC. The full variable domain, rest sourced from reference TRBV7-9 and TRBJ2-7, is DTGVSQNPRHKITKRGQNVTFRCDPISEHNRLYWYRQTLGQGPEFLTYFQNEAQLEKSRLLSDRFSAERPKGSFSTLEIQRTEQGDSAMYLCASSGEGYEQYFGPGTRLTVT.

Concerning this clone itself: Distinct nucleotide sequences in the sample also encode this CDR3. The rearrangement joins TRBV5-1 to TRBJ2-7, with D uncertain. Germline assignment: CDR1 SGHRS and CDR2 YFSETQ. This CDR3 spans 12 amino acids. V gave up 0 bases and J gave up 5 bases, with 6 bases separating them. DNA of the CDR3: TGCGCCAGCAGCTTGGCCCGAGACGAGCAGTACTTC. It yields the protein CASSLARDEQYF.

This rearrangement joins TRBV4-1 to TRBJ2-7; 7 bases map to TRBD2. Germline-derived CDR1 and CDR2 are MGHRA and YSYEKL. The CDR3 covers 14 residues. The junction had 4 bases not matched to a gene; V was cut back by 0 bases and J by 5 bases. CDR3 DNA sequence: TGCGCCAGCAGCCAAGAGCGGCTAGCGGACGAGCAGTACTTC. Translating it yields CASSQERLADEQYF.

This chain uses TRBV6-5 with TRBJ1-2; a possible D gene is TRBD1 (5 bases). The V and J ends lost 6 bases and 0 bases respectively, with 14 bases between them. This CDR3 is 15 amino acids long. The germline gives CDR1 MNHEY, CDR2 SVGAGI. CDR3: CASSPGPLANYGYTF. The CDR3 nucleotides read TGTGCCAGCAGCCCGGGACCGCTCGCTAACTATGGCTACACCTTC.

The chain joins TRBV13 to TRBJ1-5, with a possible D match to TRBD1 (6 bases). Trimming stripped 5 bases from V and 7 bases from J, with 15 bases between. Looked up from germline, CDR1 is PRHDT and CDR2 is FYEKMQ (reference sequence). The CDR3 spans 14 residues. DNA for the CDR3: TGTGCCAGCAGCATGGGGGGGGGCTCCCAGCCCCAGCATTTT. Amino acid sequence: CASSMGGGSQPQHF.

This chain connects TRBV7-2 to TRBJ1-1, with TRBD1 matching over 8 bases. With V trimmed by 3 bases and J by 8 bases, 8 bases remained unmatched. CDR1 and CDR2 from the germline V gene are SGHTA and FQGNSA. This CDR3 comprises 14 residues. CDR3 sequence (DNA): TGTGCCAGCAGCTTCTCCTACAGGGGGACGGAAGCTTTCTTT. This codes for CASSFSYRGTEAFF.

The chain uses TRBV5-1 and TRBJ1-4; D gene uncertain. The CDR3 contains 16 residues. V was shortened by 0 bases and J by 2 bases, with 11 bases between the two germline ends. Germline CDR1 is SGHRS and CDR2 is YFSETQ. As DNA, the CDR3 is TGCGCCAGCAGCTTGGCGGCCTCCTGGACTAATGAAAAACTGTTTTTT. Its translation is CASSLAASWTNEKLFF.

This clone was observed a handful of times. The chain links TRBV7-9 to TRBJ2-5; D remains unclear. The CDR3 extends over 17 amino acids. Germline V gives CDR1 SEHNR, CDR2 FQNEAQ (reference sequence). V shed 4 bases and J shed 4 bases, with 22 bases lying between them. CDR3 in amino acids: CASSSSPVDTTLETQYF. The CDR3 bases are TGTGCCAGCAGCTCGTCGCCGGTAGATACAACATTAGAGACCCAGTACTTC.

The CDR3 region is CASSLRLGLAGEETQYF. CDR3 in DNA: TGTGCCAGCAGTTTACGGTTAGGGCTAGCGGGGGAAGAGACCCAGTACTTC. The chain couples TRBV27 to TRBJ2-5, with TRBD2 matching 10 bases. This CDR3 is built from 17 residues. V lost 2 bases, J lost 3 bases, and 9 bases stayed unmatched. Germline V gene data show CDR1 as MNHEY and CDR2 as SMNVEV (reference sequence).

The V gene is TRBV14, the J gene TRBJ2-7; D gene ambiguous. Germline V CDR1 and CDR2: SGHDN, FVKESK. Trimming removed 2 bases at V and 5 bases at J, with 10 bases between. The CDR3 sequence is 13 residues long. The DNA of the CDR3 is TGTGCCAGCAGCCAAAAGATTGGCGACGAGCAGTACTTC. It codes for CASSQKIGDEQYF.

Points on this clone: The same CDR3 arises from other DNA sequences in this sample as well. This chain links TRBV5-1 with TRBJ1-1, with D uncertain. Trimming removed 3 bases at V and 0 bases at J, with 6 bases between. Germline CDR1 and CDR2: SGHRS and YFSETQ. CDR3 length equals 13 residues. The CDR3 protein is CASSSGMNTEAFF. DNA for the CDR3: TGCGCCAGCAGCTCCGGTATGAACACTGAAGCTTTCTTT.

The chain recombines TRBV29-1 with TRBJ2-7; tentatively, D is TRBD1 (6 bases). CDR3 length equals 13 residues. Germline V gene lookup returns CDR1 SQVTM and CDR2 ANQGSEA. V lost 3 bases and J 6 bases, leaving 15 bases between the germline ends. The CDR3 region is CSVEGDTVSEQYF. In DNA, the CDR3 is TGCAGCGTTGAGGGGGACACGGTTAGCGAGCAGTACTTC.

The rearrangement uses TRBV5-5 and TRBJ2-7; D unclear. CDR3 length equals 14 residues. In germline, CDR1 is SGHKS, CDR2 YYEKEE (reference sequence). V lost 0 bases, J lost 4 bases, and 11 bases lay in between. This CDR3 reads CASSLAIPEYEQYF. As DNA, the CDR3 is TGTGCCAGCAGCTTGGCGATTCCCGAGTACGAGCAGTACTTC. The variable domain in full, completed from reference TRBV5-5 and TRBJ2-7, reads DAGVTQSPTHLIKTRGQQVTLRCSPISGHKSVSWYQQVLGQGPQFIFQYYEKEERGRGNFPDRFSARQFPNYSSELNVNALLLGDSALYLCASSLAIPEYEQYFGPGTRLTVT.

The rearrangement joins TRBV29-1 to TRBJ2-5; 7 positions agree with TRBD1. This CDR3 spans 13 amino acids. The V and J ends lost 7 bases and 3 bases, in that order; junction bases with no gene match: 8. Germline-derived CDR1 and CDR2 are SQVTM and ANQGSEA. The CDR3 DNA reads TGCAGCGCCGTGACAGGGACGAAAGAGACCCAGTACTTC. It is translated as CSAVTGTKETQYF.

The V gene is TRBV27, the J gene TRBJ1-5, with D unresolved. The V gene's germline CDR1 is MNHEY and CDR2 SMNVEV (reference sequence). This CDR3 spans 13 amino acids. Trimming cost V 5 bases and J 1 base, with 6 bases left between them. As DNA, the CDR3 is TGTGCCAGCAGTCCCTGGAGCAATCAGCCCCAGCATTTT. This translates into CASSPWSNQPQHF.

The chain joins TRBV4-1 to TRBJ1-1, with D unresolved. Trimming stripped 4 bases from V and 1 base from J, with 16 bases between. The CDR3 has 16 amino acids. CDR1 is MGHRA and CDR2 is YSYEKL in the germline V gene. CDR3 in amino acids: CASSPFDVSGNTEAFF. The DNA for the CDR3 is TGCGCCAGCAGCCCCTTTGACGTCTCGGGGAACACTGAAGCTTTCTTT.

The chain recombines TRBV7-8 with TRBJ2-7, with a tentative D call TRBD1 (6 bases). V dropped 1 base and J dropped 2 bases, with 9 bases sitting between them. The CDR3 consists of 14 residues. Germline assignment: CDR1 SGHVS and CDR2 FQNEAQ. CDR3 DNA sequence: TGTGCCAGCAGCTTAGGAGGGGGACCCTACGAGCAGTACTTC. Translation gives CASSLGGGPYEQYF.

The CDR3 protein is CASSFQGPNSPLHF. CDR3 sequence (DNA): TGTGCCAGCAGCTTTCAGGGGCCAAATTCACCCCTCCACTTT. V usage is TRBV11-2 and J usage is TRBJ1-6, with D possibly matching TRBD1 (6 bases). Germline lookup yields CDR1 SGHAT and CDR2 FQNNGV. Trimming pared 3 bases from V and 7 bases from J, leaving 10 bases between. The CDR3 has 14 amino acids.

This chain joins TRBV21-1 and TRBJ1-6; the tabulated D call, TRBD1, remains unverified against the DNA. TRBV21-1 is reported as a pseudogene. The CDR3 extends over 15 amino acids. The CDR3 DNA is TGTGCCAGCAGCAAAGCGCAGGGGGCAGGTTCACCCCTCCACTTT. It translates to CASSKAQGAGSPLHF.